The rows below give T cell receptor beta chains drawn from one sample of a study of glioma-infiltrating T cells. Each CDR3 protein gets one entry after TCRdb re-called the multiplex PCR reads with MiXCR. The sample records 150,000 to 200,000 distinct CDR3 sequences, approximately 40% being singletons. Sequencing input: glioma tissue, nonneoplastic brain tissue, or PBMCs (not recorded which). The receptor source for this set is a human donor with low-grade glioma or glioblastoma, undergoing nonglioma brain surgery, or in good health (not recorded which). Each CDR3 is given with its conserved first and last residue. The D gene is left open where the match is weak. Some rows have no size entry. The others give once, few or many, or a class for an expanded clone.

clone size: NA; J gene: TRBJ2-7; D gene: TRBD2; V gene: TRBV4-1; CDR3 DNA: TGCGCCAGCAGCCTAAGGGCTAGCGGGAACTACGAGCAGTGCTTC; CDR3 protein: CASSLRASGNYEQCF
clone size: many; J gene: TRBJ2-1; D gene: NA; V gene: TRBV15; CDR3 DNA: TGTGCCACCAGCAGAGATCGGAGTAGCGACTACAATGAGCAGTTCTTC; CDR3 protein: CATSRDRSSDYNEQFF
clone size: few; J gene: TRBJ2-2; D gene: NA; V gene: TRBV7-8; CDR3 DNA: TGTGCCAGCAGGCTGCGGGGACGAAACACCGGGGAGCTGTTTTTT; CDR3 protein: CASRLRGRNTGELFF
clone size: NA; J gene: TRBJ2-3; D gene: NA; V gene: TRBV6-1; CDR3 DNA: TGTGCCAGCAGTCCCACAGGTACGCAGTACTTT; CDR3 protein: CASSPTGTQYF
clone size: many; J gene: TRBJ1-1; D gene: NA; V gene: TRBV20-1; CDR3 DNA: TGCAGTGCTAGAGATCGGTACAACACTGAAGCTTTCTTT; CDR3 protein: CSARDRYNTEAFF
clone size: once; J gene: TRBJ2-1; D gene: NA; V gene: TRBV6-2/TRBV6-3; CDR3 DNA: TGTGCCAGCAGTTCTTGGACTCCTTCCTACGAGCAGTTCTTC; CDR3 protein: CASSSWTPSYEQFF
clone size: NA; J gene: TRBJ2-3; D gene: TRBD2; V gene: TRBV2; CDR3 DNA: TGTGCCAGCACCGTCGATCTAGCGGGAAGCACAGATACGCAGTATTTT; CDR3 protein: CASTVDLAGSTDTQYF
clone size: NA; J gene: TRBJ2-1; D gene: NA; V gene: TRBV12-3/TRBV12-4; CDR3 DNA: TGTGCCAGCAGTTTCGGGCCAGGTGAGCAGTTCTTC; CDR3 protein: CASSFGPGEQFF
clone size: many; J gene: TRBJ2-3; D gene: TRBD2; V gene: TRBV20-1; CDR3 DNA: TGCAGTGCTAGTGCGGGGGAGGTGGGAGATACGCAGTATTTT; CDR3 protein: CSASAGEVGDTQYF
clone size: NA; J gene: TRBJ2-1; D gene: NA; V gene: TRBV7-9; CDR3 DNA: TGTGCCAGCAGATCCTGGGACAACAATGAGCAGTTCTTC; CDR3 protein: CASRSWDNNEQFF
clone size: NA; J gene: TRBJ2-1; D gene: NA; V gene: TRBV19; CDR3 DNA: TGTGCCAGTAGTATAAGGGTTACGGCCTACTCCTACAATGAGCAGTTCTTC; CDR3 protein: CASSIRVTAYSYNEQFF
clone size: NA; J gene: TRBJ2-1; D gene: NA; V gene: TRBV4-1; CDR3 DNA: TGCGCCAGAAGCCAAGCTGATTCTAGCCCATCAGCCAATGAGCAGTTCTTC; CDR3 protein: CARSQADSSPSANEQFF
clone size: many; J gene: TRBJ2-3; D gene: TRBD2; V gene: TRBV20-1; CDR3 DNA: TGCAGTGCTAGAGATGAGGGACTAGCTGATACGCAGTATTTT; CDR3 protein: CSARDEGLADTQYF
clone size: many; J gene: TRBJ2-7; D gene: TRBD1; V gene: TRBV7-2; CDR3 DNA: TGTGCCAGCAGCTTAGGGGGACAGAATACCTACGAGCAGTACTTC; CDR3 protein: CASSLGGQNTYEQYF
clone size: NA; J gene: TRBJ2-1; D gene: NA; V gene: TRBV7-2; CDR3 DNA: TGTGCCAGCAGCTTAACCATAGCGACCTACAATGAGCAGTTCTTC; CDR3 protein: CASSLTIATYNEQFF
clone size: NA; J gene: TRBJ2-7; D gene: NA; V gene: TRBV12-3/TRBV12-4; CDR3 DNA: TGTGCCAGCGGGCGGCTAGCGCGGGAGCAGTACTTC; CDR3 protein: CASGRLAREQYF
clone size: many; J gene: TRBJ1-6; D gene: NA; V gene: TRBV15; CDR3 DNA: TGTGCCACCAGCAGAGTTGTGGATTCACCCCTCCACTTT; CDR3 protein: CATSRVVDSPLHF
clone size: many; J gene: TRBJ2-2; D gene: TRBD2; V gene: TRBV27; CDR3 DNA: TGTGCCAGCAGTTTCGGACTAGATATGGGATATAACACCGGGGAGCTGTTTTTT; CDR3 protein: CASSFGLDMGYNTGELFF
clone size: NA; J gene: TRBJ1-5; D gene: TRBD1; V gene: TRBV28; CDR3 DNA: TGTGCCAGCAGTTTATACAGGGGAAGAGATCAGCCCCAGCATTTT; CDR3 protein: CASSLYRGRDQPQHF
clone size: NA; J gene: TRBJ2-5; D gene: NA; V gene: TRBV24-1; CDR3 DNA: TGTGCCACCAGTGATTTGCGTGACAGCACCCAAGAGACCCAGTACTTC; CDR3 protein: CATSDLRDSTQETQYF
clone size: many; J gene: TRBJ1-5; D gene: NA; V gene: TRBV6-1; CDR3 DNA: TGTGCCAGCAGTGAGCTCGGGAGGGGCCAGCCCCAGCATTTT; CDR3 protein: CASSELGRGQPQHF
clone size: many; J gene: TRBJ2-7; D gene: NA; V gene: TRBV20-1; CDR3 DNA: TGCAGTGCTAGAGACACCGCTTCGGGGTCCTCCTACGAGCAGTACTTC; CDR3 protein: CSARDTASGSSYEQYF
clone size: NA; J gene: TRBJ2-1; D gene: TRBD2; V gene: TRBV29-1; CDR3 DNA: TGCAGCGTAAAGAGTACTAGCGGGAGAATTGAGCAGTTCTTC; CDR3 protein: CSVKSTSGRIEQFF
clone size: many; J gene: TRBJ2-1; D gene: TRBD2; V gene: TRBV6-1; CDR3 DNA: TGTGCCAGCAGTCGAATCCCCGGGACTAGCGGGGCCCCCTACAATGAGCAGTTCTTC; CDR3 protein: CASSRIPGTSGAPYNEQFF